This T cell receptor (beta chain) was sequenced during a study of T cells after yellow fever vaccination. Study-wide background: For low cell numbers, libraries were made with SMART-Seq v4 Ultra Low Input. Overall study findings and caveats: Abundant bulk-derived clonotypes could contaminate FACS-sorted repertoires.

The CDR3 is 18 amino acids. Germline V lookup: CDR1 LNHNV, CDR2 YYDKDF (reference sequence). The V end was cut by 3 bases, the J end by 0 bases, with 15 bases between. TCRdb processed the 5' RACE reads anew with MiXCR; each CDR3 protein has one entry. The repertoire consists of 250,000 to 300,000 distinct CDR3 sequences, with roughly 5.6% occurring once and the leading ten covering 2.5% to 4%. Comment on this clonotype: Its target is unknown.

The TCR sequence derives from a man aged 18 to 29 who received the YFV17D yellow fever vaccine. The material was CD4+ T cells sorted from PBMCs, obtained on the day of the yellow fever booster vaccination. The rearrangement links TRBV15 to TRBJ2-6, with a possible D match to TRBD1 (5 bases). CDR3: CATSRLQVQLSGANVLTF. The CDR3 bases are TGTGCCACCAGCAGGTTACAGGTCCAACTCTCTGGGGCCAACGTCCTGACTTTC. Combining the CDR3 with reference TRBV15 and TRBJ2-6 gives the whole variable domain DAMVIQNPRYQVTQFGKPVTLSCSQTLNHNVMYWYQQKSSQAPKLLFHYYDKDFNNEADTPDNFQSRRPNTSFCFLDIRSPGLGDTAMYLCATSRLQVQLSGANVLTFGAGSRLTVL.